This TCR beta chain derives from a study of type 1 regulatory T cells. CDR3 length: 13 residues. V shed 4 bases and J shed 12 bases, with 19 bases lying between them. The V gene's germline CDR1 is LGHNA and CDR2 YSLEER. This clonotype was detected a few times. Its antigen is currently unknown. TCRdb independently ran MiXCR on the reads; one entry per CDR3 protein. The sample yields about 60,000 distinct CDR3 sequences, more than 45% seen once. Sequenced input: cultured non-Tr1 T cells, either the whole culture or a sorted T cell fraction (not recorded which). The sequence derives from a human donor in good health. V and J are TRBV4-3 and TRBJ2-7; maybe TRBD2 (6 bases). Written as DNA, the CDR3 is TGCGCCAGCAGCCTGACCGACAGCGGGCCAAGGTACTTC. Its protein product is CASSLTDSGPRYF.